The 12 T cell receptor beta chains given below trace back to one sample, sequenced in a study of shared clonotypes between healthy human individuals. TCRdb keeps only in-frame clones here, not all; method: immunoSEQ multiplex PCR. Here the sample spans hundreds of thousands of clones, roughly 98% being singletons. It was CD45RO-negative cells, positively selected for CCR7, that made up naive CD8 cells, with terminally differentiated effector memory CD45RA+ cells excluded. Sample: naive CD8+ T cells sorted from blood. All receptors come from a man aged 25-45 years in good health.

J is TRBJ2-1 and V is TRBV5-6; maybe TRBD2 (6 bases). This CDR3 has 15 residues. Germline assignment: CDR1 SGHDT and CDR2 YYEEEE. Trimming removed 5 bases from V and 0 bases from J, with 12 bases in between. The CDR3 region is CASSGTFFSYNEQFF. The CDR3 region has the DNA TGTGCCAGCAGTGGGACTTTCTTCTCCTACAATGAGCAGTTCTTC.

The chain joins TRBV29-1 to TRBJ2-7; 7 nucleotides line up with TRBD2. The CDR3 extends over 10 amino acids. V was clipped by 7 bases and J by 5 bases; unmatched bases: 2. Germline CDR1 and CDR2: SQVTM and ANQGSEA. CDR3 nucleotides: TGCAGCGCACTAGCGAACGAGCAGTACTTC. It yields the protein CSALANEQYF.

The chain joins TRBV7-9 to TRBJ1-2; D is uncertain. Between the trimmed V and J ends, which lost 4 bases and 2 bases, there was a span of 17 bases. This CDR3 is 16 amino acids long. Germline assignment: CDR1 SEHNR and CDR2 FQNEAQ (reference sequence). The CDR3: CASSSLGERLNYGYTF. CDR3 DNA sequence: TGTGCCAGCAGCTCCCTCGGGGAGCGCCTCAACTATGGCTACACCTTC.

This clone is a singleton in its sample. The V and J genes are TRBV7-8 and TRBJ2-7, with D hard to call. CDR1 SGHVS and CDR2 FQNEAQ come from the germline V gene. This CDR3 comprises 14 residues. With 5 bases removed from V and 4 bases from J, the gap between germline ends came to 15 bases. Here the CDR3 DNA reads TGTGCCAGCAGCCCTTTAGGTCCGAAATACGAGCAGTACTTC. It is translated as CASSPLGPKYEQYF.

This rearrangement joins TRBV6-5 to TRBJ1-1; D gene ambiguous. This CDR3 has 15 residues. Deletions cut 2 bases from V and 1 base from J, with 11 bases between. Germline CDR1 MNHEY, CDR2 SVGAGI. DNA for the CDR3: TGTGCCAGCAGTTACGGAAAGGGTGGGAACACTGAAGCTTTCTTT. Protein sequence: CASSYGKGGNTEAFF.

J is TRBJ2-5 and V is TRBV6-5; 8 nucleotides align to TRBD2. This CDR3 has 14 amino acids. V shed 8 bases, J shed 0 bases, and the junction held 5 bases outside the gene matches. The germline CDR1 and CDR2 sequences are MNHEY and SVGAGI. CDR3 sequence reads: CASGLLADQETQYF. Written as DNA, the CDR3 is TGTGCCAGCGGACTACTAGCGGACCAAGAGACCCAGTACTTC.

This clone was detected once. The chain carries TRBV9 and TRBJ2-7; TRBD2 aligns across 7 bases. The germline V gene has CDR1 SGDLS and CDR2 YYNGEE. V lost 3 bases, J lost 3 bases, and 9 bases stayed unmatched. This CDR3 spans 15 amino acids. The CDR3 loop is CASSASTSPFYEQYF. CDR3 DNA sequence: TGTGCCAGCAGCGCCTCGACTAGCCCCTTCTACGAGCAGTACTTC.

The chain has TRBV10-3 and TRBJ2-5; the match to TRBD1 covers 7 bases. CDR3 length: 14 residues. The germline V gene has CDR1 ENHRY and CDR2 SYGVKD. The V and J ends lost 0 bases and 5 bases, in that order; junction bases with no gene match: 3. The CDR3 is CAISESDRWETQYF. As DNA, the CDR3 is TGTGCCATCAGTGAGTCGGACAGGTGGGAGACCCAGTACTTC.

This chain uses TRBV10-3 with TRBJ2-1; D is perhaps TRBD2 (7 bases). The CDR3 is 15 residues long. V was pared by 0 bases and J by 9 bases, with 15 bases between. Germline assignment: CDR1 ENHRY and CDR2 SYGVKD. This chain's CDR3 is CAISESRGGVTEQFF. CDR3 nucleotide sequence: TGTGCCATCAGTGAGTCGAGGGGGGGAGTCACTGAGCAGTTCTTC.

V is TRBV2 and J is TRBJ2-3; tentative D call: TRBD2 (6 bases). The CDR3 covers 17 residues. Germline V gene sequence: CDR1 SNHLY, CDR2 FYNNEI. Trimming took off 10 bases at V and 0 bases at J, with 23 bases between the two ends. The CDR3 is CATTPEGSGYSTDTQYF. The CDR3 DNA follows: TGTGCCACCACCCCGGAGGGTAGCGGATATAGCACAGATACGCAGTATTTT.

V gene TRBV11-3 combines with J gene TRBJ2-1; 8 bases match TRBD2. Trimming cost V 5 bases and J 2 bases; bases outside gene matches: 5. The CDR3 consists of 15 residues. CDR1 and CDR2 (germline): SGHNT, YENEEA. In nucleotides, the CDR3 is TGTGCCAGCAGCGAAGCGGGAGCGACCTACAATGAGCAGTTCTTC. Its protein is CASSEAGATYNEQFF.

The CDR3 loop reads CSASGLAGDVTDTQYF. CDR3 nucleotides: TGCAGTGCCTCGGGACTAGCGGGAGATGTAACAGATACGCAGTATTTT. V is TRBV29-1 and J is TRBJ2-3, with 14 nucleotides matching TRBD2. Germline values: CDR1 SQVTM, CDR2 ANQGSEA. The CDR3 has 16 amino acids.